This T cell receptor beta chain was profiled in a study of blood T cell repertoires in COVID-19. The wider study: Spain, Italy and the United States supplied samples that represented acute and convalescent COVID-19. In each case, the material was cDNA or gDNA derived from T cells, B-cell-depleted T cells, or PBMCs.

This CDR3 region has 17 residues. With 4 bases clipped from V and 6 bases from J, the junction kept 10 bases outside the gene matches. Per germline, CDR1 MGHRA and CDR2 YSYEKL. Authors' data handling: The assay estimated nucleated cells by amplifying reference gene primers. The method was immunoSEQ multiplex PCR; TCRdb's version includes in-frame clones alone and lacks a portion of them. V and J calls plus clone size are reproduced from that table; the DNA served to infer D and trimming. The repertoire includes around 120,000 clones, 70% to 90% of them detected once, and about 1.5% sits in the top ten.

The sequencing sample was made of peripheral blood. The chain combines TRBV4-1 with TRBJ1-5, with 12 bases fitting TRBD1. This clonotype originated in a human donor in a cohort sampled during active COVID-19. Here the CDR3 reads CASSPWPGQGASQPQHF. Written as DNA, the CDR3 is TGCGCCAGCAGCCCATGGCCGGGACAGGGGGCTTCTCAGCCCCAGCATTTT.